The clone carrying this TCR beta chain was counted ten times or more. TCRdb called the RT-PCR reads again in MiXCR, with one record for every CDR3 protein. The sample has approximately 33,000 distinct CDR3 sequences, nearly 7% seen once. These data originate in a study of patients and donors after allogeneic stem cell transplantation. The CDR3 sequence is 13 residues long. Germline V gene data show CDR1 as SGHDT and CDR2 as YYEEEE. Trimming stripped 7 bases from V and 2 bases from J, with 12 bases between. The clonotype originates from a human donor who was either an allogeneic HSCT recipient or a stem cell or donor lymphocyte infusion donor (not recorded which). It is not recorded whose cells these are; they may come from a transplant donor. This chain joins TRBV5-6 and TRBJ1-2; D unclear. Sequenced: blood, either unsorted or a sorted T cell fraction (not recorded which). The chain's CDR3 is CASRLDTNYGYTF. The CDR3 DNA sequence: TGTGCCAGCCGACTCGACACGAACTATGGCTACACCTTC. Looking up the rest from reference TRBV5-6 and TRBJ1-2 gives the full variable domain: DAGVTQSPTHLIKTRGQQVTLRCSPKSGHDTVSWYQQALGQGPQFIFQYYEEEERQRGNFPDRFSGHQFPNYSSELNVNALLLGDSALYLCASRLDTNYGYTFGSGTRLTVV.